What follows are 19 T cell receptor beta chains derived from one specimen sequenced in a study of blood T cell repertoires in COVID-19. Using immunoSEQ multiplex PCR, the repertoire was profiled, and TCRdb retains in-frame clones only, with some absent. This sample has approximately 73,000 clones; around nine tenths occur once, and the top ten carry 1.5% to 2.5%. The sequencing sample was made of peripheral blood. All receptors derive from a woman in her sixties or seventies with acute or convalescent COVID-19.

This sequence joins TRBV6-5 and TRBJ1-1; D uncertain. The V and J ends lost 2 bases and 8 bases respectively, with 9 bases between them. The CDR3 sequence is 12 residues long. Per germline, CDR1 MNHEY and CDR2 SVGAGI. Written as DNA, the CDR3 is TGTGCCAGCAGTTACCCGCGGGGAGAAGCTTTCTTT. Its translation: CASSYPRGEAFF.

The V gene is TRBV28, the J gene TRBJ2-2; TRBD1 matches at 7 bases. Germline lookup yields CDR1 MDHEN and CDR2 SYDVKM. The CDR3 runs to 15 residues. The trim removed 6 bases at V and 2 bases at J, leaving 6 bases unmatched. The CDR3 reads CASRGRDSNTGELFF. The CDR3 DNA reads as TGTGCCAGCAGGGGCCGGGACAGTAACACCGGGGAGCTGTTTTTT.

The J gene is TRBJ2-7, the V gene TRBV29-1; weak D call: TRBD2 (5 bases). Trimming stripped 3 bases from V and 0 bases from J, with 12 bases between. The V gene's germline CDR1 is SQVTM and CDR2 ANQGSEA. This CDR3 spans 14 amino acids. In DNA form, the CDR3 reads TGCAGCGTTGAGACGGGGAGCGCCTCCTACGAGCAGTACTTC. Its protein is CSVETGSASYEQYF.

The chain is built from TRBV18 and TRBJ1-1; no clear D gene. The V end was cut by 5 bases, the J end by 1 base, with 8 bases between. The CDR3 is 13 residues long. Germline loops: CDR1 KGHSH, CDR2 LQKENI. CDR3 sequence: CASSFFGNTEAFF. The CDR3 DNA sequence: TGTGCCAGCTCATTTTTCGGGAACACTGAAGCTTTCTTT.

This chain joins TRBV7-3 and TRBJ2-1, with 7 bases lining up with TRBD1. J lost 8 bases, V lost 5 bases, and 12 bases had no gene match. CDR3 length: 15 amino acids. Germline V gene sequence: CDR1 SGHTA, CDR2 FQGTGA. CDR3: CASSPGGLARDEQFF. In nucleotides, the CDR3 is TGTGCCAGCAGCCCAGGGGGATTAGCTAGGGATGAGCAGTTCTTC.

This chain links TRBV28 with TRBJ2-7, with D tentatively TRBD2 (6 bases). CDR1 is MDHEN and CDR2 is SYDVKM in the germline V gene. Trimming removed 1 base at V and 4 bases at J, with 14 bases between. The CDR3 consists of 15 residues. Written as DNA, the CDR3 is TGTGCCAGCAGTTTATTGGTTATAGGGACTTACGAGCAGTACTTC. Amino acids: CASSLLVIGTYEQYF. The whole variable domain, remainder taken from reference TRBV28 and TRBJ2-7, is DVKVTQSSRYLVKRTGEKVFLECVQDMDHENMFWYRQDPGLGLRLIYFSYDVKMKEKGDIPEGYSVSREKKERFSLILESASTNQTSMYLCASSLLVIGTYEQYFGPGTRLTVT.

CDR3 in amino acids: CASSSHRTERVNEQFF. CDR3 nucleotides: TGTGCCAGCAGCTCGCATAGGACGGAGAGGGTCAATGAGCAGTTCTTC. The chain couples TRBV7-8 to TRBJ2-1; D may be TRBD2 (5 bases). This CDR3 spans 16 amino acids. Per germline, CDR1 SGHVS and CDR2 FQNEAQ. With 4 bases removed from V and 6 bases from J, the gap between germline ends came to 19 bases.

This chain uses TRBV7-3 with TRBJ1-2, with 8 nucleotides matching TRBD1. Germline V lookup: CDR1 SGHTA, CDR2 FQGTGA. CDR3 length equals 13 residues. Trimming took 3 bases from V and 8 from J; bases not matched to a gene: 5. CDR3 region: CASSFDRGQGYTF. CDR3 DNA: TGTGCCAGCAGCTTTGACAGGGGCCAAGGCTACACCTTC.

The CDR3 DNA sequence: TGTGCCAGCAGCTTGGGGGCCTCTCTTACAGAGACCCAGTACTTC. This encodes CASSLGASLTETQYF. The gene calls are TRBV5-8 and TRBJ2-5; D call uncertain. The CDR3 length is 15 residues. Germline V gives CDR1 SGHTS, CDR2 YDEGEE. With 0 bases removed from V and 4 bases from J, the gap between germline ends came to 13 bases.

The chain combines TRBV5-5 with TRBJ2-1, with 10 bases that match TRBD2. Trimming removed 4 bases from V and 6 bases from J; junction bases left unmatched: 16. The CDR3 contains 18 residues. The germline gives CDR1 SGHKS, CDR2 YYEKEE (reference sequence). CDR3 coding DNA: TGTGCCAGCAGCACCCCGGGACTAGCGAGCGGACTAGGCAATGAGCAGTTCTTC. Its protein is CASSTPGLASGLGNEQFF.

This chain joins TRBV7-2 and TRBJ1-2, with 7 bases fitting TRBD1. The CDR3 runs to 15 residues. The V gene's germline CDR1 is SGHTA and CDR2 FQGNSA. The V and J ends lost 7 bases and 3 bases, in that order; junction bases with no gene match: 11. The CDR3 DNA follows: TGTGCCAGCACCTCTCGAGAGGGGGCGTACTATGGCTACACCTTC. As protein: CASTSREGAYYGYTF.

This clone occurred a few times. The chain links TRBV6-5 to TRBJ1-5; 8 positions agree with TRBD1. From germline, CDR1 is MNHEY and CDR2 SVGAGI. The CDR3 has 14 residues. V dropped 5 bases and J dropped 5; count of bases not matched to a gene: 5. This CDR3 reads CASSPDRGYQPQHF. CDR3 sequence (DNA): TGTGCCAGCAGTCCCGACAGGGGCTATCAGCCCCAGCATTTT.

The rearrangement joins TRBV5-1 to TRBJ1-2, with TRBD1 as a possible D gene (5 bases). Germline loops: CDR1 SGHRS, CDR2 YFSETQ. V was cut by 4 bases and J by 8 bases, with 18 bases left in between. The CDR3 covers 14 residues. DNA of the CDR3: TGCGCCAGCAGCCCCAGCGGGGGTTCCGACGGCTACACCTTC. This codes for CASSPSGGSDGYTF. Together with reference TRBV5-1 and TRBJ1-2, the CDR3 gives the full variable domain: KAGVTQTPRYLIKTRGQQVTLSCSPISGHRSVSWYQQTPGQGLQFLFEYFSETQRNKGNFPGRFSGRQFSNSRSEMNVSTLELGDSALYLCASSPSGGSDGYTFGSGTRLTVV.

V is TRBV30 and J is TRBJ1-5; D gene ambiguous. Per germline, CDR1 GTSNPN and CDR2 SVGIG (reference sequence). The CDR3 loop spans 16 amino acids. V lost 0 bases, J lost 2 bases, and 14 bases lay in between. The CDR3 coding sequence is TGTGCCTGGAGTGTACCGGGAGCCCTCGGCAATCAGCCCCAGCATTTT. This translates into CAWSVPGALGNQPQHF.

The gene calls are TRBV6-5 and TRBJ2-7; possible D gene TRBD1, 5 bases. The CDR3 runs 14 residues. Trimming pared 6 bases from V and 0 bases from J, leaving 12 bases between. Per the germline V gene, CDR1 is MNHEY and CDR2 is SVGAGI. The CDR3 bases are TGTGCCAGCAGCAGTAGACAGTTCTCCTACGAGCAGTACTTC. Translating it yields CASSSRQFSYEQYF.

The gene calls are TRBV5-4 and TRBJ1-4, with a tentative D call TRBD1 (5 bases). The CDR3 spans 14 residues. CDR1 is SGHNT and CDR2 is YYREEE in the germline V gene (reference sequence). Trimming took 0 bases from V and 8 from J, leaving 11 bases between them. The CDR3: CASSLVGRSEKLFF. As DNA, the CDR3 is TGTGCCAGCAGCTTGGTGGGGCGCAGCGAAAAACTGTTTTTT.

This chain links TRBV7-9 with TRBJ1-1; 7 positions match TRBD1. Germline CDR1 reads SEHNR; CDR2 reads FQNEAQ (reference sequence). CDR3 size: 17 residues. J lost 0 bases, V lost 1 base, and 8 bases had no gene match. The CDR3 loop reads CASSLGQGLPMNTEAFF. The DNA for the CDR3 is TGTGCCAGCAGCTTAGGACAGGGTCTTCCAATGAACACTGAAGCTTTCTTT.

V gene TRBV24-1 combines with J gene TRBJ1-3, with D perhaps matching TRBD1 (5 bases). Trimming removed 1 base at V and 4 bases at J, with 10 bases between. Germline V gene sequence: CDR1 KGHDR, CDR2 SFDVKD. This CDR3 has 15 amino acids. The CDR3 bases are TGTGCCACCAGTGATTTTAGGGGCGAAGGAAACACCATATATTTT. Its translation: CATSDFRGEGNTIYF.

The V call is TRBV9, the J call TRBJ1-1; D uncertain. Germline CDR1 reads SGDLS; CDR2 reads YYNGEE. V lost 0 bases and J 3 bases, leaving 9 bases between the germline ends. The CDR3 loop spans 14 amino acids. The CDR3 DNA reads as TGTGCCAGCAGCGTAGAAGACACCCACACTGAAGCTTTCTTT. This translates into CASSVEDTHTEAFF.